The TCR beta chain under discussion was sequenced for a study of CD8+CD57+ T cells in acquired aplastic anemia. Across the study: Across the sorted CD4+ and CD8+ cells, DNA amounts averaged about 3.1 ug.

The CDR3 runs to 16 residues. Germline lookup yields CDR1 SGHNT and CDR2 YYREEE (reference sequence). Trimming took 3 bases from V and 6 from J; bases not matched to a gene: 12. TCR beta VDJ and CDR3 profiling used genomic DNA as template. TCRdb redid the calling of the reads with MiXCR, one entry per CDR3 protein. Altogether fewer than 250,000 distinct CDR3 sequences are present, more than 45% being singletons, with the ten largest covering about 8.3%. Patients selected for sequencing had displayed CD8+CD57+ cell expansion by flow cytometry. Everyone among the patients had severe acquired aplastic anemia.

The receptor's source is a human donor with aplastic anemia. Specimen: sorted CD4+, CD8+, or CD8+CD57+ T cells (not recorded which) from PBMCs. The chain is built from TRBV5-4 and TRBJ2-7, with 10 nucleotides matching TRBD1. The CDR3 sequence is CASSSQVDRGQGEQYF. CDR3 in DNA: TGTGCCAGCAGCTCACAAGTCGACAGGGGGCAAGGCGAGCAGTACTTC.